The clone carrying this TCR beta chain was seen a handful of times. Its specificity is not known. This sample stems from a study of T cells after yellow fever vaccination. Trimming removed 5 bases from V and 2 bases from J; junction bases left unmatched: 12. The germline gives CDR1 KGHDR, CDR2 SFDVKD. The length of the CDR3 is 18 residues. General observations from the study: Clones from primary vaccination mostly reappeared after the booster (roughly 97% CD4, under 90% CD8).

TCRdb re-called the 5' RACE reads with MiXCR, one entry per CDR3 protein. The table includes a few hundred thousand distinct CDR3 sequences, 7.5% to 9% detected once. V gene TRBV24-1 combines with J gene TRBJ2-5, with 11 positions matching TRBD2. The starting material was PBMCs, obtained on the day of the first yellow fever vaccination. The clonotype was recovered from a man in his late teens or twenties who received the YFV17D yellow fever vaccine. The CDR3 region is CATSGHLGASGGQETQYF. The DNA for the CDR3 is TGTGCCACCAGTGGCCACCTTGGCGCTAGCGGGGGGCAAGAGACCCAGTACTTC.